A single T cell receptor beta chain is shown here with its context. The read ends 3 residues shy of where the CDR3 ends; the end is completed using the germline J gene. The data stem from a study of Tregs in tolerant kidney transplant recipients. The method was immunoSEQ multiplex PCR; TCRdb's version includes in-frame clones alone and lacks a portion of them. This sample's table reports 25,000 to 35,000 clones. Germline V gives CDR1 SGHNT, CDR2 YYREEE (reference sequence). With 1 base clipped from V and 3 bases from J, the junction kept 2 bases outside the gene matches. The CDR3 loop spans 14 amino acids.

The TCR comes from a human donor who received a combined kidney and bone marrow transplant. This sample comprised CD8+ T cells from blood, obtained before the transplant. V gene TRBV5-4 combines with J gene TRBJ1-1, with 8 bases matching TRBD1. The covered CDR3 bases are TGTGCCAGCAGCTTGACAGGGGGAGACACTGAA. Its protein product is CASSLTGGDTE. The entire CDR3 is CASSLTGGDTEAFF.